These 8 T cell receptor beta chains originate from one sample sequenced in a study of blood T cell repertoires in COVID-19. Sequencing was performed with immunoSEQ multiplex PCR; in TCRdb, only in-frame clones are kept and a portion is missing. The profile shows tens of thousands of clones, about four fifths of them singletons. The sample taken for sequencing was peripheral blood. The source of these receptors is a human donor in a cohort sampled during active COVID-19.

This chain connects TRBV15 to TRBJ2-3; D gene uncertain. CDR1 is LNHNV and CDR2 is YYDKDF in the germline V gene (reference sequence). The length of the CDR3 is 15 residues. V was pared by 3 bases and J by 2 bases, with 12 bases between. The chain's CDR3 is CATSSGQADTDTQYF. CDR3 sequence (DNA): TGTGCCACCAGCAGTGGCCAGGCAGACACAGATACGCAGTATTTT.

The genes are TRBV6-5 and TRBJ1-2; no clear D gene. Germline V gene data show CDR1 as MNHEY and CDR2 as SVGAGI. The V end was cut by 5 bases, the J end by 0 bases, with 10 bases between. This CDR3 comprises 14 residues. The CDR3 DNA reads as TGTGCCAGCAGTCTAATGGAGGCTAACTATGGCTACACCTTC. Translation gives CASSLMEANYGYTF.

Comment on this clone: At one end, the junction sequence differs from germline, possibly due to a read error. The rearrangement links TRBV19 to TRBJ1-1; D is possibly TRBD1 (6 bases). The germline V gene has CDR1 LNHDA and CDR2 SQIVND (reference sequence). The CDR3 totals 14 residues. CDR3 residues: CASKNRVLNTEAFF. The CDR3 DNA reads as TGTGCCAGTAAAAACAGGGTCCTGAATACTGAAGCTTTCTTT.

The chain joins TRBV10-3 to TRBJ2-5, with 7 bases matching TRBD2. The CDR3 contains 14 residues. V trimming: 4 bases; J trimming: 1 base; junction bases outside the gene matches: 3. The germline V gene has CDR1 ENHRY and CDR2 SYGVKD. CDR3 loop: CAISGREGQETQYF. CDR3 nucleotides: TGTGCCATCAGTGGCAGGGAGGGCCAAGAGACCCAGTACTTC.

CDR3 DNA sequence: TGTGCCAGTAGTTATAGGAGGGACTACACCGGGGAGCTGTTTTTT. This gives the protein CASSYRRDYTGELFF. The chain is built from TRBV19 and TRBJ2-2; a weak D match, TRBD2 (6 bases). Germline CDR1 and CDR2: LNHDA and SQIVND (reference sequence). The CDR3 has 15 residues. Trimming stripped 5 bases from V and 3 bases from J, with 13 bases between.

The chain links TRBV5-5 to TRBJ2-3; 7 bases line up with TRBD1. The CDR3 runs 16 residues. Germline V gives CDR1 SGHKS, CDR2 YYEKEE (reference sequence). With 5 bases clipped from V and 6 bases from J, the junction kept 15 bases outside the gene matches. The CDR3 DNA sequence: TGTGCCAGCAGTCCGATTTTTACAGGGGTGGGTGATACGCAGTATTTT. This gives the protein CASSPIFTGVGDTQYF.

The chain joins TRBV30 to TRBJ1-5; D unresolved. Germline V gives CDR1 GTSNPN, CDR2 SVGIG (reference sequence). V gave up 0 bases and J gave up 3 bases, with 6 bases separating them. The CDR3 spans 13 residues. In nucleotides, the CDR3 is TGTGCCTGGAGTGTACGGGACAATCAGCCCCAGCATTTT. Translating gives CAWSVRDNQPQHF.

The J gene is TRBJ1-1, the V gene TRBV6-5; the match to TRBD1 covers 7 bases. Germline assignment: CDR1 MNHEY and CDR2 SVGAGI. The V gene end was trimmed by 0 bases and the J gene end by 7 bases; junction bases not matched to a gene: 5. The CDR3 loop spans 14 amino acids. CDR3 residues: CASSYSTGTDEAFF. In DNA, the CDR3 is TGTGCCAGCAGTTACTCGACAGGGACGGATGAAGCTTTCTTT.